One and the same sample provided the 28 T cell receptor beta chains below, sequenced in a study of T cell repertoires in cytomegalovirus infection. TCRdb re-called the reads with MiXCR, one entry per CDR3 protein. The sample contains 200,000 to 300,000 distinct CDR3 sequences, approximately 9% of which appear only once. Sequencing input: PBMCs. The receptors come from a human donor in good health (CMV status not recorded). Some clones in this sample may be carry-over from other donors' samples.

This clonotype was seen ten or more times. A junction end diverges from the germline sequence, so it may reflect a read error. The rearrangement uses TRBV2 and TRBJ2-1, with 12 bases identical to TRBD2. CDR1 is SNHLY, CDR2 FYNNEI, per germline. The CDR3 length is 14 residues. CDR3 in amino acids: CASSGTSGRIQMIF. The DNA for the CDR3 is TGTGCAAGCTCCGGGACTAGCGGGCGGATTCAAATGATCTTC.

In this sample, this clonotype turned up once. J is TRBJ2-6 and V is TRBV19; D is possibly TRBD1 or TRBD2 (5 bases each). The ends were cut back, 9 bases at V and 2 bases at J, with 14 bases in the middle. The CDR3 consists of 15 residues. Per the germline V gene, CDR1 is LNHDA and CDR2 is SQIVND (reference sequence). In DNA form, the CDR3 reads TGTGCCAGAAATTCAGGGAGACCTGGGGCCAACGTCCTGACTTTC. Protein: CARNSGRPGANVLTF.

Ten or more counts support this clonotype. The V call is TRBV11-2, the J call TRBJ2-6; a weak D match, TRBD1 (6 bases). Germline assignment: CDR1 SGHAT and CDR2 FQNNGV. The CDR3 is 20 amino acids. Trimming left V 2 bases short and J 0 bases short, with 20 bases between. CDR3 nucleotides: TGTGCCAGCAGCTTAAGGGGTACAGGGAAACGCCACTCTGGGGCCAACGTCCTGACTTTC. It yields the protein CASSLRGTGKRHSGANVLTF.

In its sample, this clonotype was seen many times. The chain links TRBV20-1 to TRBJ1-5; D call uncertain. V lost 3 bases and J lost 3, with 15 bases in between. The CDR3 length is 15 residues. CDR1 and CDR2 (germline): DFQATT, SNEGSKA (reference sequence). CDR3 DNA: TGCAGTGCTAGCCCTCCCGGCCAAAACAATCAGCCCCAGCATTTT. Residues: CSASPPGQNNQPQHF.

The rearrangement links TRBV4-3 to TRBJ2-3, with D possibly being TRBD1 (7 bases). The germline V and J ends were trimmed by 1 base and 3 bases, with 29 bases remaining between them. The CDR3 has 21 residues. CDR1 is LGHNA, CDR2 YSLEER, per germline. The CDR3 DNA reads as TGCGCCAGCAGCCAAGCCCCCCGTATTGCAGGGGGGCTAAGGTCTACAGATACGCAGTATTTT. It yields the protein CASSQAPRIAGGLRSTDTQYF.

This rearrangement joins TRBV20-1 to TRBJ2-1; 14 bases fit TRBD2. Looked up from germline, CDR1 is DFQATT and CDR2 is SNEGSKA (reference sequence). The ends lost 7 bases at V and 4 bases at J; junction bases unmatched: 0. The CDR3 covers 13 residues. The CDR3, as DNA: TGCAGTGGGACTAGCGGGGGGTACAATGAGCAGTTCTTC. Translation gives CSGTSGGYNEQFF.

This clonotype was found many times. Here the CDR3 reads CASSPERSFGGYTF. The CDR3 region has the DNA TGTGCCAGCAGCCCCGAAAGGTCCTTCGGTGGCTACACCTTC. The genes are TRBV7-2 and TRBJ1-2, with D uncertain. The CDR3 consists of 14 residues. From germline, CDR1 is SGHTA and CDR2 FQGNSA. V lost 5 bases and J lost 7, with 17 bases in between.

This clonotype was seen repeatedly, ten times or more. The genes are TRBV7-8 and TRBJ1-1; D perhaps matches TRBD1 (6 bases). The CDR3 has 18 residues. Germline assignment: CDR1 SGHVS and CDR2 FQNEAQ. Trimming cost V 5 bases and J 3 bases, with 25 bases left between them. The CDR3 sequence is CASSAGLRTVGGDTEAFF. CDR3 sequence (DNA): TGTGCCAGCAGCGCCGGACTGAGGACAGTAGGAGGGGACACTGAAGCTTTCTTT. Full variable domain (rest looked up from reference TRBV7-8 and TRBJ1-1): GAGVSQSPRYKVAKRGQDVALRCDPISGHVSLFWYQQALGQGPEFLTYFQNEAQLDKSGLPSDRFFAERPEGSVSTLKIQRTQQEDSAVYLCASSAGLRTVGGDTEAFFGQGTRLTVV.

This clonotype appeared many times. This chain joins TRBV7-3 and TRBJ2-1; the D gene is possibly TRBD2 (5 bases). The CDR3 runs 16 residues. The germline CDR1 and CDR2 sequences are SGHTA and FQGTGA. V was trimmed by 5 bases and J by 5 bases, leaving 19 bases between them. DNA of the CDR3: TGTGCCAGCAGCCCTCGGTCCGGGATGCTCAACAATGAGCAGTTCTTC. Its translation: CASSPRSGMLNNEQFF.

This clonotype came up many times. The chain combines TRBV7-2 with TRBJ1-1; D remains ambiguous. The CDR3 spans 15 residues. Between the trimmed V and J ends, which lost 1 base and 1 base, there was a span of 10 bases. Germline loops: CDR1 SGHTA, CDR2 FQGNSA. The CDR3 sequence: CASSLGIATNTEAFF. For the CDR3, the DNA is TGTGCCAGCAGCTTAGGGATAGCTACGAACACTGAAGCTTTCTTT.

This clonotype was picked up many times. The gene calls are TRBV5-1 and TRBJ2-1; TRBD2 aligns across 11 bases. Germline V gene data show CDR1 as SGHRS and CDR2 as YFSETQ. Trimming removed 5 bases from V and 8 bases from J; junction bases left unmatched: 12. This CDR3 comprises 16 residues. This chain's CDR3 is CASRPGTSGRGDEQFF. In nucleotides, the CDR3 is TGCGCCAGCAGGCCCGGGACTAGCGGCCGAGGGGATGAGCAGTTCTTC. Using reference TRBV5-1 and TRBJ2-1 for the parts outside the CDR3, the full variable domain is KAGVTQTPRYLIKTRGQQVTLSCSPISGHRSVSWYQQTPGQGLQFLFEYFSETQRNKGNFPGRFSGRQFSNSRSEMNVSTLELGDSALYLCASRPGTSGRGDEQFFGPGTRLTVL.

In its sample, this clonotype was seen many times. V and J are TRBV7-6 and TRBJ2-5, with D perhaps matching TRBD2 (6 bases). From germline, CDR1 is SGHVS and CDR2 FNYEAQ. The CDR3 has 14 amino acids. V was pared by 3 bases and J by 5 bases, with 13 bases between. The CDR3 region has the DNA TGTGCCAGCAGCTTGGGGACTGCGCGGGAGACCCAGTACTTC. The encoded protein is CASSLGTARETQYF.

This clonotype was found many times. The V and J genes are TRBV7-9 and TRBJ1-5; 9 positions match TRBD1. The V and J ends lost 7 bases and 8 bases, in that order; junction bases with no gene match: 9. CDR1 and CDR2 (germline): SEHNR, FQNEAQ (reference sequence). CDR3 length: 14 amino acids. The CDR3: CASTSGTGREPQHF. The CDR3 DNA reads as TGTGCCAGCACCTCGGGGACAGGGAGGGAGCCCCAGCATTTT.

There are a few counts of this clonotype. A much larger clone is a single base away; this may be a read error. The rearrangement uses TRBV7-8 and TRBJ2-2; the D gene is possibly TRBD2 (6 bases). This CDR3 region has 14 residues. CDR1 and CDR2 (germline): SGHVS, FQNEAQ. V dropped 3 bases and J dropped 1 base, with 6 bases sitting between them. The CDR3 DNA follows: TGTGCCAGCAGCTTTAGCGGGAACACCGGGGAGCTGTTTTTT. Its protein product is CASSFSGNTGELFF.

This clonotype was detected ten times or more. The CDR3 loop reads CASSPRGAGGPRGEQFF. The CDR3 nucleotides are TGTGCCAGCAGCCCCCGGGGAGCGGGAGGGCCTAGGGGTGAGCAGTTCTTC. The rearrangement joins TRBV7-2 to TRBJ2-1; 10 bases are a match to TRBD2. CDR1 SGHTA and CDR2 FQGNSA come from the germline V gene. The CDR3 is made up of 17 amino acids. V shed 5 bases and J 9 bases; nucleotides not matched to a gene: 16.

The table lists this clonotype with many counts. V gene TRBV19 combines with J gene TRBJ2-3; D possibly corresponds to TRBD2 (5 bases). The CDR3 has 15 residues. CDR1 is LNHDA, CDR2 SQIVND, per germline (reference sequence). Trimming shortened V by 3 bases and J by 5 bases, and 15 bases separated the two germline ends. The CDR3, as DNA: TGTGCCAGTAGTATGCCGGGGAGACCGCAAGATACGCAGTATTTT. Translated, it gives CASSMPGRPQDTQYF.

This clonotype showed up many times. This chain connects TRBV12-5 to TRBJ2-7, with 9 bases that match TRBD1. CDR3 length equals 14 residues. V lost 6 bases to trimming and J lost 5 bases; unmatched junction nucleotides: 8. Germline V gene lookup returns CDR1 LGHNT and CDR2 FRNRAP. The CDR3 is CASGPGQGWHEQYF. The CDR3 DNA sequence: TGTGCTAGTGGCCCAGGACAGGGGTGGCACGAGCAGTACTTC.

This clonotype occurred many times. The gene calls are TRBV7-2 and TRBJ2-1; 7 nucleotides align to TRBD1. CDR1 and CDR2 from the germline V gene are SGHTA and FQGNSA. J was trimmed by 4 bases and V by 1 base; bases with no gene match: 4. The CDR3 sequence is 15 residues long. CDR3 nucleotide sequence: TGTGCCAGCAGCTTAGACAGGGGCCAATACAATGAGCAGTTCTTC. Amino acid sequence: CASSLDRGQYNEQFF.

This clonotype was detected many times. The V gene is TRBV7-9, the J gene TRBJ2-6, with 10 nucleotides matching TRBD1. Germline trimming cut 6 bases from V and 0 bases from J; bases unmatched to any gene: 11. Germline V lookup: CDR1 SEHNR, CDR2 FQNEAQ (reference sequence). The CDR3 totals 19 residues. The CDR3 DNA follows: TGTGCCAGCAGTTCTCGAAGGGGACAGGGGAGCTCTGGGGCCAACGTCCTGACTTTC. Translation gives CASSSRRGQGSSGANVLTF.

This clonotype was seen a few times. CDR3 sequence (DNA): TGCGCCAGCAGCCCCAGGGCTCCGCGGCGCACAGATACGCAGTATTTT. This sequence encodes CASSPRAPRRTDTQYF. The V gene is TRBV5-1, the J gene TRBJ2-3; tentatively, D is TRBD1 (5 bases). The CDR3 is 16 residues long. CDR1 and CDR2 (germline): SGHRS, YFSETQ. V gave up 4 bases and J gave up 1 base, with 16 bases separating them.

This clonotype was observed many times. V usage is TRBV7-7 and J usage is TRBJ2-6; D unresolved. The CDR3 is 14 amino acids. Trimming cost V 8 bases and J 3 bases, with 11 bases left between them. Germline V CDR1 and CDR2: SSHAT, FNYEAQ (reference sequence). The CDR3 protein is CASSPLGGANVLTF. The CDR3 nucleotides are TGTGCCAGCTCACCCTTGGGTGGGGCCAACGTCCTGACTTTC. Supplemented by reference TRBV7-7 and TRBJ2-6, the full variable domain reads GAGVSQSPRYKVTKRGQDVTLRCDPISSHATLYWYQQALGQGPEFLTYFNYEAQPDKSGLPSDRFSAERPEGSISTLTIQRTEQRDSAMYRCASSPLGGANVLTFGAGSRLTVL.

This clonotype was observed many times. The chain combines TRBV28 with TRBJ1-5; tentatively, D is TRBD1 (6 bases). Germline CDR1 MDHEN, CDR2 SYDVKM. The CDR3 extends over 15 amino acids. Trimming shortened V by 5 bases and J by 6 bases, and 17 bases separated the two germline ends. CDR3 bases: TGTGCCAGCAGTACCTTGACAGGCTCTGCTCAGCCCCAGCATTTT. This encodes CASSTLTGSAQPQHF.

V and J are TRBV4-2 and TRBJ1-6; D gene uncertain. This CDR3 spans 14 amino acids. V was trimmed by 0 bases and J by 7 bases, leaving 7 bases between them. Germline values: CDR1 LGHNA, CDR2 YNFKEQ. CDR3: CASSQDQSNSPLHF. CDR3 nucleotide sequence: TGTGCCAGCAGCCAAGACCAGAGCAATTCACCCCTCCACTTT.

This clonotype showed up many times. The chain uses TRBV7-2 and TRBJ1-2, with D possibly matching TRBD1 (5 bases). Germline V CDR1 and CDR2: SGHTA, FQGNSA. The CDR3 length is 13 residues. With 11 bases removed from V and 4 bases from J, the gap between germline ends came to 17 bases. In nucleotides, the CDR3 is TGTGCCTTTCAGAGGGGCCCCGGCTATGGCTACACCTTC. This translates into CAFQRGPGYGYTF.

There are many counts of this clonotype. CDR3: CSASRGLGGHYEQYF. The CDR3 DNA follows: TGCAGTGCTAGCCGGGGGCTAGGGGGGCACTACGAGCAGTACTTC. V and J are TRBV20-1 and TRBJ2-7; TRBD1 or TRBD2 may be the D gene (6 bases each). Trimming took off 3 bases at V and 3 bases at J, with 18 bases between the two ends. There are 15 residues in the CDR3. Germline CDR1 DFQATT, CDR2 SNEGSKA (reference sequence).

This clonotype occurred a few times. The gene calls are TRBV2 and TRBJ1-6; D uncertain. Germline loops: CDR1 SNHLY, CDR2 FYNNEI. The length of the CDR3 is 15 residues. With 5 bases removed from V and 0 bases from J, the gap between germline ends came to 8 bases. In DNA, the CDR3 is TGTGCCAGCAGTCTTAAAGACTCCTATAATTCACCCCTCCACTTT. This gives the protein CASSLKDSYNSPLHF.

This clonotype was seen at least ten times. V usage is TRBV6-6 and J usage is TRBJ1-4; 8 bases fit TRBD1. Germline loops: CDR1 MNHNY, CDR2 SVGAGI (reference sequence). CDR3 length: 15 residues. J lost 3 bases, V lost 6 bases, and 6 bases had no gene match. CDR3 nucleotide sequence: TGTGCCAGCAGGGCAGGGGGCGAACCTAATGAAAAACTGTTTTTT. Translating gives CASRAGGEPNEKLFF.

This clonotype was picked up many times. The chain employs TRBV7-8 and TRBJ1-1, with TRBD1 identical over 7 bases. Germline loops: CDR1 SGHVS, CDR2 FQNEAQ. The CDR3 is made up of 14 amino acids. Trimming cost V 5 bases and J 5 bases; bases outside gene matches: 8. CDR3 amino acids: CASSVRDRGTEAFF. CDR3 coding DNA: TGTGCCAGCAGCGTCCGGGACAGAGGGACTGAAGCTTTCTTT.